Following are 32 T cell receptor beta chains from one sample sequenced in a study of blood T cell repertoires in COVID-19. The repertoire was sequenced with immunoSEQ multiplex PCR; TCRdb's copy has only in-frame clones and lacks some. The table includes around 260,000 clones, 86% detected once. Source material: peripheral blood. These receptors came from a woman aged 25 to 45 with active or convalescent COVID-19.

The CDR3 loop reads CASSTNLGQGAGETQYF. The CDR3 coding sequence is TGCGCCAGCAGCACGAACCTCGGACAGGGGGCCGGAGAGACCCAGTACTTC. The chain has TRBV5-1 and TRBJ2-5, with TRBD1 matching over 11 bases. Germline lookup yields CDR1 SGHRS and CDR2 YFSETQ. This CDR3 is 17 amino acids long. V was pared by 4 bases and J by 4 bases, with 12 bases of the junction left unmatched. The entire variable domain, with the rest obtained from reference TRBV5-1 and TRBJ2-5, is as follows: KAGVTQTPRYLIKTRGQQVTLSCSPISGHRSVSWYQQTPGQGLQFLFEYFSETQRNKGNFPGRFSGRQFSNSRSEMNVSTLELGDSALYLCASSTNLGQGAGETQYFGPGTRLLVL.

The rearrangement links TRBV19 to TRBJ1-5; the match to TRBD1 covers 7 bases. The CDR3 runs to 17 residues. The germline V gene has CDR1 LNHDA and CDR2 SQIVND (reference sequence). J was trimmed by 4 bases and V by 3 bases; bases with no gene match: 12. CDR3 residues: CASSMALYRGQNQPQHF. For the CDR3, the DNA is TGTGCCAGTAGTATGGCCCTATATCGGGGACAGAATCAGCCCCAGCATTTT.

The CDR3 sequence: CASSLMTGRTGELFF. CDR3 sequence (DNA): TGTGCCAGCAGCTTAATGACAGGGCGGACCGGGGAGCTGTTTTTT. The chain recombines TRBV7-3 with TRBJ2-2, with 7 bases fitting TRBD1. Germline-derived CDR1 and CDR2 are SGHTA and FQGTGA. V was pared by 1 base and J by 5 bases, with 4 bases of the junction left unmatched. The CDR3 sequence is 15 residues long.

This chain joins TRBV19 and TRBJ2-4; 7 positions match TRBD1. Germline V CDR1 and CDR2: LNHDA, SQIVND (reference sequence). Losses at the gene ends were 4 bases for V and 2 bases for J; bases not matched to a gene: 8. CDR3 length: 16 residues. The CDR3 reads CASSKGQGVSKNIQYF. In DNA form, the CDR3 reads TGTGCCAGTAGTAAAGGGCAGGGGGTATCCAAAAACATTCAGTACTTC.

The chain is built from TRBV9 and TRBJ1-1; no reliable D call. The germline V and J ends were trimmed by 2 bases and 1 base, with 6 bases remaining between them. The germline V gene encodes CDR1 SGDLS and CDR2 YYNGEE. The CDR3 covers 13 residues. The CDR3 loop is CASSVTENTEAFF. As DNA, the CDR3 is TGTGCCAGCAGCGTTACAGAGAACACTGAAGCTTTCTTT.

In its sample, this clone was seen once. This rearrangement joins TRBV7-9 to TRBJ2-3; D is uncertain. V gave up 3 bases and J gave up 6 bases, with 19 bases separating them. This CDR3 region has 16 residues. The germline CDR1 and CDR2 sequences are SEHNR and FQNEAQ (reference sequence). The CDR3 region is CASSFPRPAVGDTQYF. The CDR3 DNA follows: TGTGCCAGCAGCTTCCCCCGACCGGCCGTCGGGGATACGCAGTATTTT.

CDR3 coding DNA: TGTGCCAGCAGCTTACTCCGCGGGGGAGGGGTAGATACGCAGTATTTT. Its protein is CASSLLRGGGVDTQYF. The V and J genes are TRBV7-2 and TRBJ2-3; 7 bases align to TRBD2. The trim removed 2 bases at V and 5 bases at J, leaving 10 bases unmatched. Germline CDR1 is SGHTA and CDR2 is FQGNSA. The CDR3 contains 16 residues.

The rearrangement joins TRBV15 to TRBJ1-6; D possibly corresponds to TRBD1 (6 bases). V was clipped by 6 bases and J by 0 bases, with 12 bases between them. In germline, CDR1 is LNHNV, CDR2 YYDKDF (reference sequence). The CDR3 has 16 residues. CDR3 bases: TGTGCCACCAGGGGGGCGCGAAGCTCCTATAATTCACCCCTCCACTTT. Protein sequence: CATRGARSSYNSPLHF. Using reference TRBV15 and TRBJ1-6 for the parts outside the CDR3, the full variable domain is DAMVIQNPRYQVTQFGKPVTLSCSQTLNHNVMYWYQQKSSQAPKLLFHYYDKDFNNEADTPDNFQSRRPNTSFCFLDIRSPGLGDTAMYLCATRGARSSYNSPLHFGNGTRLTVT.

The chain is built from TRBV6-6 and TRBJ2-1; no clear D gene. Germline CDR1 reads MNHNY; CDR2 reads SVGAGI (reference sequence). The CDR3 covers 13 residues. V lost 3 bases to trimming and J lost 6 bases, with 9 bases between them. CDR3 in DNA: TGTGCCAGCAGTTATTACTTACGCAATGAGCAGTTCTTC. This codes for CASSYYLRNEQFF.

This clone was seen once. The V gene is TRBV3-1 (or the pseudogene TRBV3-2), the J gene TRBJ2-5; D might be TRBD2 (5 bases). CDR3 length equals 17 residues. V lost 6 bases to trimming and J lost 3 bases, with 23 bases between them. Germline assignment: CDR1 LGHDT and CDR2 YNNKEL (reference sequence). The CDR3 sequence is CASSLGIPGEGEETQYF. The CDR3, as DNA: TGTGCCAGCAGTCTTGGAATACCAGGTGAGGGAGAAGAGACCCAGTACTTC.

In nucleotides, the CDR3 is TGTGCCGGTGGACAGGGAAACTATGGCTACACCTTC. Encoded protein: CAGGQGNYGYTF. The chain joins TRBV12-3 or TRBV12-4 to TRBJ1-2; 8 bases match TRBD1. V lost 11 bases and J lost 2; bases outside the gene matches: 4. The CDR3 runs 12 residues.

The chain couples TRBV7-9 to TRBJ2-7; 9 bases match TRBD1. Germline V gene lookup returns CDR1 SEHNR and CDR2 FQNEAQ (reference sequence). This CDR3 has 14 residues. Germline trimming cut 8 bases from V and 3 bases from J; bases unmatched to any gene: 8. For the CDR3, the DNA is TGTGCCAGCGCCCCGGGACAGGGATACTACGAGCAGTACTTC. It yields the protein CASAPGQGYYEQYF.

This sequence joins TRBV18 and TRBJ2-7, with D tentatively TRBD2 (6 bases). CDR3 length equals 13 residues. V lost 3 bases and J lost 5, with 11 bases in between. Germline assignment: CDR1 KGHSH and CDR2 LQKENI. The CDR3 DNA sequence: TGTGCCAGCTCACCGGGGGGTATTGACGAGCAGTACTTC. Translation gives CASSPGGIDEQYF.

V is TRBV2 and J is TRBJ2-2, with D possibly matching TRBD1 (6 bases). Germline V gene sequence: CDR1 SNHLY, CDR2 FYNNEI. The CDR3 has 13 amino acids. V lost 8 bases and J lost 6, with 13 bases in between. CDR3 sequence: CASGGPRAGELFF. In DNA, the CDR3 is TGTGCCAGCGGGGGCCCGAGGGCCGGGGAGCTGTTTTTT.

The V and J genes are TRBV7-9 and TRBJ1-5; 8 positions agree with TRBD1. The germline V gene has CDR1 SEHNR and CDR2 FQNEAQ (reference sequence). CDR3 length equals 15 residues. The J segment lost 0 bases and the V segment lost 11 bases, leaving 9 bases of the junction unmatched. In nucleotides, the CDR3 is TGTGCCGAGACAGGGGTCCCCTCTAGCAATCAGCCCCAGCATTTT. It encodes CAETGVPSSNQPQHF.

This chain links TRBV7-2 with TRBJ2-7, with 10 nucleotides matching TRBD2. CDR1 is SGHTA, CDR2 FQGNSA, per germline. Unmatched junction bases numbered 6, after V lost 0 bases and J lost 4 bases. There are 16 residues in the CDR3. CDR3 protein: CASSLASGGSLYEQYF. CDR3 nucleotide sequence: TGTGCCAGCAGCTTAGCTAGCGGGGGGTCTCTATACGAGCAGTACTTC.

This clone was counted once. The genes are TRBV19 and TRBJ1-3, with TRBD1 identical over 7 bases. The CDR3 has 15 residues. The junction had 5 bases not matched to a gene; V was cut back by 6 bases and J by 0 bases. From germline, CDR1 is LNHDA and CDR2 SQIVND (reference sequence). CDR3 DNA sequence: TGTGCCAGTAGGGGGACAGCCAACTCTGGAAACACCATATATTTT. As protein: CASRGTANSGNTIYF. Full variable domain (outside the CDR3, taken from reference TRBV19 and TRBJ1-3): DGGITQSPKYLFRKEGQNVTLSCEQNLNHDAMYWYRQDPGQGLRLIYYSQIVNDFQKGDIAEGYSVSREKKESFPLTVTSAQKNPTAFYLCASRGTANSGNTIYFGEGSWLTVV.

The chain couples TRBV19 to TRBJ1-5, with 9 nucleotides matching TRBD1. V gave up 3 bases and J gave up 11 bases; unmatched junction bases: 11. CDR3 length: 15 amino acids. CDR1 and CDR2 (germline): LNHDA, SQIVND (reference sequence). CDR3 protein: CASSMGRDRAKAQHF. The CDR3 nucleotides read TGTGCCAGTAGTATGGGTAGGGACAGGGCTAAAGCCCAGCATTTT.

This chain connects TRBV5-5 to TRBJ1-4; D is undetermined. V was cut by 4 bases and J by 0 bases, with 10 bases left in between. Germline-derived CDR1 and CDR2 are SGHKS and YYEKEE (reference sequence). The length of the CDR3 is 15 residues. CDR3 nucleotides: TGTGCCAGCAGCGACTACGGTGCAACTAATGAAAAACTGTTTTTT. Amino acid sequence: CASSDYGATNEKLFF.

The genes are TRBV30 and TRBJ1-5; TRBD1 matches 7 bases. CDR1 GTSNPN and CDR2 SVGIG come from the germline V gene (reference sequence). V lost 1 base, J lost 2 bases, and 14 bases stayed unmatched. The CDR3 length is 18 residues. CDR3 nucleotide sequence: TGTGCCTGGAGTGCTAACAGGGGAGGTTCGAGGGGCAATCAGCCCCAGCATTTT. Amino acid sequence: CAWSANRGGSRGNQPQHF.

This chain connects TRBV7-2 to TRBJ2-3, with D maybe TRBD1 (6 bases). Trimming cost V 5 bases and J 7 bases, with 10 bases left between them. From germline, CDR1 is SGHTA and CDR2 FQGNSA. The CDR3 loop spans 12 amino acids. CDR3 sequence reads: CASSQGQYTQYF. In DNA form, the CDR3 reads TGTGCCAGCAGCCAAGGACAGTATACGCAGTATTTT.

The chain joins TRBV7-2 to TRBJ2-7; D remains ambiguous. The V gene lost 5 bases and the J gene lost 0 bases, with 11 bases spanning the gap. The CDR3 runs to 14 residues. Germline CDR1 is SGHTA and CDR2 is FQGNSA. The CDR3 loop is CASSPLRNSYEQYF. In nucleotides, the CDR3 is TGTGCCAGCAGCCCCCTCAGAAACTCCTACGAGCAGTACTTC.

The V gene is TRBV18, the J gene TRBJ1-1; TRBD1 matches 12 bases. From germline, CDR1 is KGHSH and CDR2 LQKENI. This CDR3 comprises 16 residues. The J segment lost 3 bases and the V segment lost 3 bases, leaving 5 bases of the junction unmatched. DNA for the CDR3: TGTGCCAGCTCACCGGGACAGGGGGCTTGGTACACTGAAGCTTTCTTT. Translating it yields CASSPGQGAWYTEAFF.

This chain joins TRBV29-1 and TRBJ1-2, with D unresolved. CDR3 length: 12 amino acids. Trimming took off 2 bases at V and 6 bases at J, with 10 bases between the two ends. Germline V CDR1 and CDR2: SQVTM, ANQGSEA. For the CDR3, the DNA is TGCAGCGTTGAACAGGTGTTAGATGGCTACACCTTC. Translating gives CSVEQVLDGYTF.

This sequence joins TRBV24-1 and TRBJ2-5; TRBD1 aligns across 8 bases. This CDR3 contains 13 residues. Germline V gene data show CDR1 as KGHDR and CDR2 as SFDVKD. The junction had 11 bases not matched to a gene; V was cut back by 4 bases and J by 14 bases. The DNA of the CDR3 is TGTGCCACCAGTGACCACCAGGGGGCCAACTCCTACTTC. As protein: CATSDHQGANSYF.

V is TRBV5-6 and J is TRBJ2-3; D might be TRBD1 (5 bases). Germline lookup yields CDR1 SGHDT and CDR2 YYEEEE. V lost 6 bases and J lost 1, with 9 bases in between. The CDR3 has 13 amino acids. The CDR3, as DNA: TGTGCCAGCATTGGCAGGGGCACAGATACGCAGTATTTT. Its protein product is CASIGRGTDTQYF.

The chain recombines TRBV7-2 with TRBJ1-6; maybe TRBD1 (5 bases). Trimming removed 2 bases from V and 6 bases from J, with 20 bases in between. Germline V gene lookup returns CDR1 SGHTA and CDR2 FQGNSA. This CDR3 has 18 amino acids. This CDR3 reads CASSLYSKRGGSNSPLHF. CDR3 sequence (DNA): TGTGCCAGCAGCTTATACTCAAAACGGGGGGGGAGTAATTCACCCCTCCACTTT.

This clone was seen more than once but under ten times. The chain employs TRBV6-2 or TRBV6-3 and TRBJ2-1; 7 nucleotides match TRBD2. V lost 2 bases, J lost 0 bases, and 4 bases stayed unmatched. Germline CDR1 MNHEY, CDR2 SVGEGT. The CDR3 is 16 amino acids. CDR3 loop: CASSYPAGSSYNEQFF. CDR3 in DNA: TGTGCCAGCAGTTACCCAGCGGGGAGCTCCTACAATGAGCAGTTCTTC.

The CDR3 nucleotides are TGCGCCAGCAGCGAGAACCCGGGACAGCGCGTCACAGATACGCAGTATTTT. Residues: CASSENPGQRVTDTQYF. The chain couples TRBV5-1 to TRBJ2-3; 7 bases line up with TRBD1. The CDR3 length is 17 residues. Germline V CDR1 and CDR2: SGHRS, YFSETQ. V gave up 4 bases and J gave up 2 bases; unmatched junction bases: 13.

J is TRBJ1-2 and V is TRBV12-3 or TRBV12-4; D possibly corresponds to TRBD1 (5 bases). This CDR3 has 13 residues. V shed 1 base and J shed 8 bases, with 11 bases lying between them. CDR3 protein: CASSLGQGKGYTF. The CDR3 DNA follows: TGTGCCAGCAGTTTAGGGCAGGGTAAAGGCTACACCTTC.

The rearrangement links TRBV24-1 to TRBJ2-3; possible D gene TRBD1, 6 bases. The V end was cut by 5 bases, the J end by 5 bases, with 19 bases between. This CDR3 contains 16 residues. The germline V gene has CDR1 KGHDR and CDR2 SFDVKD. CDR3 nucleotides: TGTGCCACCAGTGCCCCGGGGACATTCCGAGTAGATACGCAGTATTTT. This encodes CATSAPGTFRVDTQYF.

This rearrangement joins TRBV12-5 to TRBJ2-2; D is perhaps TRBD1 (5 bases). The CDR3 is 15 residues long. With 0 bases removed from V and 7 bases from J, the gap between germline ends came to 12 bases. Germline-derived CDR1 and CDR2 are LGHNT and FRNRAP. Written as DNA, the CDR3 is TGTGCTAGTGGTTTGGTCATGTCCCAGGGCGGGGAGCTGTTTTTT. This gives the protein CASGLVMSQGGELFF.